The present T cell receptor beta chain was sequenced within a study of T cell repertoires in cytomegalovirus infection. The overall study: Recently identified HLA-C-restricted CMV epitopes were used, and well-studied HLA-B-restricted CMV epitopes were used as well. Indications came from public TCR beta signatures; they pointed to CMV infection and to a matching HLA type.

Each CDR3 protein gets one entry after TCRdb re-called the reads with MiXCR. The sample records a few hundred thousand distinct CDR3 sequences, under 45% being singletons. Regarding the study as a whole: HLA-C-restricted CMV-specific TCR beta clonotypes prevailed in the ex vivo response. Cumulative frequency (of public TCR beta family members) identified carriers of CMV plus the relevant HLA.

The CDR3 is 14 amino acids. Germline CDR1 and CDR2: DFQATT and SNEGSKA (reference sequence). Deletions cut 1 base from V and 5 bases from J, with 14 bases between. In the case of this clonotype: As yet, its antigen is unknown.

The TCR sequence derives from a human donor in good health (CMV status not recorded). Some clones in this sample may be carry-over from other donors' samples. V is TRBV20-1 and J is TRBJ1-2; a possible D gene is TRBD1 (6 bases). Specimen: cultured PBMCs, collected from culture after CMV antigen stimulation. As DNA, the CDR3 is TGCAGTGCTAGAGGGTCAGGGGTGGAGTATGGCTACACCTTC. Amino acids: CSARGSGVEYGYTF.